This TCR beta chain originates from a study of cytomegalovirus exposure and HLA in healthy donors (dated by TCRdb to about 2017). With respect to the entire study: In an earlier analysis of about 560 of the donors, approximately 260 Gb of sequence data and 90 million to 120 million unique TCR beta sequences from roughly 180 million T cells were reported. An early release that covered more than 550 HLA-typed donors contained around 330 gigabases of sequencing data and tens of millions of unique TCR sequences. The genetic ancestry cluster associated with self-reported Caucasian donors included 65% to 90% of the approximately 400 genotyped donors. The study aimed to test whether cataloging public T cell receptors could reveal signatures of past pathogen exposure. The study used immunosequencing to profile the T cell repertoires of under 700 subjects and linked those repertoires to cytomegalovirus serostatus. A separate validation cohort of roughly 130 different subjects was used in addition to the roughly 700-subject first cohort. The study combined high-throughput TCR immunosequencing, statistical association of individual TCRs with disease status, and machine learning to predict cytomegalovirus infection status. A later analysis re-analyzed previously published TCR beta repertoires from about 600 donors and added high-resolution HLA genotyping to study TCR occurrence patterns. Rather than using new phenotypic data, the later analysis identified candidate immune exposures from TCR beta sequences and from how often those sequences occurred across donors. To decide whether each TCR beta V gene segment behaved as functional or pseudogenic, an earlier analysis of some 570 of the donors relied on high-throughput TCR beta sequencing. Donor age, sex, ethnicity and CMV serostatus were compiled alongside the repertoire data. A later genetic analysis used genome-wide SNP genotypes for about 55% of the 666 donors, treating that subset as a discovery cohort. All discovery cohort repertoires had been generated using a single sequencing platform. Class I and class II HLA loci were covered by the typing at four-digit resolution. The number of donors typed differed by locus, with 629-630 for A, B, C, DRB1 and DQB1, more than 500 for DQA1, 606 for DPA1, and roughly 450 for DPB1. Four to six DR-DQ haplotypes were handled as single units for association and clustering, since linkage in the cohort was strong. On average, 235,054 unique TCR beta nucleotide sequences were sequenced per donor among 398 genotyped donors of the cohort, with roughly 19% of those sequences being non-productive.

The cohort was made up of approximately 670 healthy bone marrow donors. Cohort members were all nominally healthy when sampled, although unrecorded immune exposures were likely present. The donor was CMV seronegative and was included in the group of a few hundred seronegative cohort members. A peripheral blood sample was collected from each donor, and TCR beta sequencing was performed on peripheral blood mononuclear cells. Genomic DNA was extracted from the blood cell samples with the Qiagen DNeasy Blood Extraction Kit. The germline V gene gives CDR1 as SGHVS and CDR2 as FNYEAQ. The CDR3 measures 15 amino acids from cysteine to phenylalanine. This entry keeps only the CDR3 DNA: 45 bases, framed from base 1. Between the V and J ends, shortened by 1 base and 4 bases respectively, the junction contains 13 bases. A remark on this clone: It lacks a known antigen. No per-base quality is available; no much larger clone lies one base away.

Library creation used the immunoSEQ multiplex PCR assay. For the multiplex PCR, a mixture combining 60 forward primers for TCR Vbeta segments and 13 reverse primers for TCR Jbeta segments was used. The CDR3 region of rearranged TCR beta genes was amplified from genomic DNA by a multiplex PCR assay. The amplified TCR beta libraries were sequenced on the Illumina HiSeq System as 87-base-pair reads. The study's own analysis went as follows. A later analysis counted tens of millions of unique TCR beta chains across the 666 repertoires, and 10 million to 11 million of these chains were shared by at least two donors. To remove PCR and sequencing errors, raw reads were error-corrected and collapsed into unique sequences using a nearest-neighbor algorithm that merged closely related sequences. Alignment of CDR3 sequences to IMGT reference sequences was used to assign V, D and J gene segments. For a sequence to be retained, a match of at least six nucleotides was required to both a V gene segment and a J gene segment. A rearrangement was called productive if the CDR3 had no stop codons and remained in frame with V and J, and every other rearrangement was called non-productive. Following IMGT convention, CDR3 was defined as the stretch from the second conserved V-encoded cysteine up to the conserved J-encoded phenylalanine. Sequences without an unambiguous match to a single V gene segment were excluded from the earlier analysis of several hundred of the donors. In an earlier analysis of approximately 550 of the donors, V segments were called functional above 56.7% productive rearrangements and were called segregating when the between-donor standard deviation exceeded 5%. A statistical classification framework was developed to diagnose cytomegalovirus status using the catalog of TCR beta chain sequences. V and J gene assignment, in a later analysis, came from comparing TCR nucleotide sequences with IMGT/GENE-DB human TR gene sequences. The TCRdist pipeline was used in a later analysis to assign CDR3 sequences and most-parsimonious VDJ recombination scenarios. In a later analysis, each TCR beta chain was defined by its CDR3 amino acid sequence together with its V-gene family, and reads without a unique V-gene family were excluded. A later analysis removed 600 or so highly shared, low-generation-probability nucleotide sequences to deal with suspected cross-contamination and a sequencing artifact. In a later analysis, a clonal expansion index for each public chain was calculated from normalized within-repertoire ranks of inferred template counts. In a later analysis, generation probabilities were computed using a VDJ recombination model fitted to out-of-frame rearrangements, and the results were checked against IGoR. In a later analysis, TCR-TCR, TCR-HLA and TCR-CMV co-occurrence was scored with hypergeometric tests, and a repertoire-size bias correction was applied to TCR pairs. In a later analysis, false discovery rates were estimated by permuting HLA or CMV assignments 20 times. In a later analysis, co-occurring TCRs were grouped with DBSCAN, and TCRdist sequence similarity was added when clustering was performed within HLA-allele-positive subsets. Co-occurrence clustering excluded repertoires with fewer than 30,000 or more than 120,000 public chains, plus five with anomalous nucleotide sharing. TCRdb provides this immuneACCESS table in a form limited to in-frame rearrangements. Some clones are lacking; in checked studies, under half of them reflect an unresolved V gene, and why the rest are absent is not known. The V and J calls and the clone size are those of that table, but D and trimming were determined from the DNA. In all, the sample holds some 190,000 clones, and roughly 90% of those were seen once. Roughly 0.98% of the sample is held by the ten biggest clonotypes.

Broader findings and caveats from the paper: Presence/absence analyses assumed roughly uniform sequencing depth across donors, an assumption that may not hold. Only TCR beta chains were sequenced in this cohort, and the absence of alpha or paired-chain data limited detectable features. Because the 87-base-pair reads could not distinguish some IMGT-functional V segments, including TRBV6-2 and TRBV6-3, those segments were excluded. For the cohort, immune exposure information was limited to CMV serostatus. A further reported finding was that TCR beta sequences accurately predicted the HLA-A and HLA-B alleles for most subjects in the first cohort. A later genetic analysis reported fewer N-insertions in productive TCRs among donors in an Asian-associated ancestry cluster than the roughly 700-donor mean. At a false discovery rate of 0.05, a later analysis linked roughly 17,000 TCR beta sequences to specific HLA alleles. A cluster of highly shared sequence variants was judged likely to represent a technical artifact of the sequencing pipeline. In the study, 150 to 200 TCR beta chains were listed as associated with cytomegalovirus. While some public TCRs were present in many individuals, most TCR sequences turned up only very rarely across donors. Assigning TCR associations to individual alleles was difficult when HLA alleles, especially DR and DQ, strongly co-occurred. Because counts were too low, about 18 rarely observed V segments, including chromosome 9 orphons, were excluded from the earlier analysis of about 500 of the donors. The classifier was reported to diagnose cytomegalovirus status with high specificity and sensitivity in both the original cohort and the validation cohort. Compared with equally common non-associated chains, HLA-associated TCR beta chains in a later analysis were more clonally expanded and had lower generation probabilities. In a later genetic analysis, a missense DCLRE1C variant was associated with V-gene and J-gene trimming of TCR beta chains, and the association was replicated in an independent cohort. The authors suggested that the approach could potentially be extended to other disease states and immunological phenotypes. In a later analysis, TCR association rates were found to vary across HLA loci, with the most associated TCRs seen for DRB1 alleles and the fewest for HLA-C alleles. A later analysis reported that several top co-occurrence clusters appeared linked to parvovirus B19, influenza, CMV and Epstein-Barr virus. Because some donors lacked HLA typing at each locus, the association tests relied only on the typed subset. Correlated functional status among segregating V segments might reflect linkage disequilibrium, but an unknown experimental factor could not be ruled out. A few of the identified cytomegalovirus-associated TCR beta chains were confirmed in vitro to be specific for cytomegalovirus antigens. In an earlier analysis of approximately 600 of the donors, most TCR beta V segments were observed in productive rearrangements about 90% or about 30% of the time, broadly matching IMGT annotations. A later analysis found that most CMV-associated TCR beta chains appeared HLA-restricted, with HLA associations seemingly driven largely by CMV exposure.

Sequenced material: PBMCs. The sequence joins TRBV7-6 to TRBJ2-5; D gene: possibly TRBD2, on 6 matching bases. This clonotype originated in a boy aged 2 to 9 in good health and CMV-seronegative. The nucleotide sequence is TGTGCCAGCAGCTTAGTAGGCCAGGGAGGAGAGACCCAGTACTTC. Its translation reads: CASSLVGQGGETQYF.